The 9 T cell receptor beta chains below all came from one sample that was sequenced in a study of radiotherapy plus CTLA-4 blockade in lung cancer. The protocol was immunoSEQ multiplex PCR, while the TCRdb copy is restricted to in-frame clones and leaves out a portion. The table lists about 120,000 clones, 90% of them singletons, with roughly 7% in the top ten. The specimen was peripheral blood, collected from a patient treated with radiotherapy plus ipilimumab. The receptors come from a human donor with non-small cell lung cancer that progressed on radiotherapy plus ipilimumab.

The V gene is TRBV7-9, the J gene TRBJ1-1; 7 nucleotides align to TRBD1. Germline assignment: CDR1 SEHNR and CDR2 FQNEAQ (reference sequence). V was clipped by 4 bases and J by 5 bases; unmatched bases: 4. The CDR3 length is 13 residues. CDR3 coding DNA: TGTGCCAGCAGCTCCTCAGGGGGTACTGAAGCTTTCTTT. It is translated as CASSSSGGTEAFF.

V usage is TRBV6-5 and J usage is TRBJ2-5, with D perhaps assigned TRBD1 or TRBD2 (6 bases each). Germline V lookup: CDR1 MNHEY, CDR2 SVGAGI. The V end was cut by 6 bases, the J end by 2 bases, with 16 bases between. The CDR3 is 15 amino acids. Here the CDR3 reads CASREGVGSQETQYF. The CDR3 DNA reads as TGTGCCAGCAGGGAGGGGGTGGGTTCTCAAGAGACCCAGTACTTC.

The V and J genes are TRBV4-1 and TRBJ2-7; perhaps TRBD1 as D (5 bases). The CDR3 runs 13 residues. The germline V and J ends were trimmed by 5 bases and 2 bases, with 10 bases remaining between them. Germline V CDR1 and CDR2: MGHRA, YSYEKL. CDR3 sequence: CASSYDRTYEQYF. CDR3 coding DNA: TGCGCCAGCAGCTATGACAGAACCTACGAGCAGTACTTC.

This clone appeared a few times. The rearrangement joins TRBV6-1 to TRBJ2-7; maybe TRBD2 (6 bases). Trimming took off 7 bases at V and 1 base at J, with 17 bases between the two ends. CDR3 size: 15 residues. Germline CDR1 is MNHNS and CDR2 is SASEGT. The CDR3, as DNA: TGTGCCAGCAAATACCCGGGACTTCCGTCCTACGAGCAGTACTTC. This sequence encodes CASKYPGLPSYEQYF.

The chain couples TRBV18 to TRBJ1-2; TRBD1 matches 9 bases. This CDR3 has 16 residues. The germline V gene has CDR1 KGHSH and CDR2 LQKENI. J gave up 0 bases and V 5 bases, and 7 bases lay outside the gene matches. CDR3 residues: CASSADRGRANYGYTF. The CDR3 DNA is TGTGCCAGCTCAGCGGACAGGGGCCGAGCTAACTATGGCTACACCTTC.

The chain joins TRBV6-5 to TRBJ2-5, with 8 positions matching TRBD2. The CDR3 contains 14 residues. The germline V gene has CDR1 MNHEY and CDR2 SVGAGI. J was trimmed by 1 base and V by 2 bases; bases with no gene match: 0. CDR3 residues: CASSYTSGQETQYF. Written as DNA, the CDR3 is TGTGCCAGCAGTTACACTAGCGGCCAAGAGACCCAGTACTTC.

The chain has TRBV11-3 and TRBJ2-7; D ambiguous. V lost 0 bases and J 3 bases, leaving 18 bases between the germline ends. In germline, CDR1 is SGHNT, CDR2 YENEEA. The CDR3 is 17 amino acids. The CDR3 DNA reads TGTGCCAGCAGCTTAGATAGTAACAGACTCGCTGGCTACGAGCAGTACTTC. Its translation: CASSLDSNRLAGYEQYF.

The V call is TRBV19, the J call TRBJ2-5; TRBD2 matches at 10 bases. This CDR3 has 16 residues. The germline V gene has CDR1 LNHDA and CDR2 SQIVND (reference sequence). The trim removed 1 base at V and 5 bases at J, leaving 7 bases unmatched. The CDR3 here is CASSIVPSGSGETQYF. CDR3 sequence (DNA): TGTGCCAGTAGTATAGTGCCTAGCGGGAGCGGGGAGACCCAGTACTTC.

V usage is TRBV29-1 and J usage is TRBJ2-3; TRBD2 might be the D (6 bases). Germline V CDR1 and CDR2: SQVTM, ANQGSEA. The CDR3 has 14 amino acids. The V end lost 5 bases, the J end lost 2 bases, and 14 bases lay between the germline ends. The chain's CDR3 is CSVPASDYTDTQYF. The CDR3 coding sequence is TGCAGCGTTCCGGCTAGCGATTACACAGATACGCAGTATTTT.